This T cell receptor beta chain appears in the sequencing data of a study of CD8 T cells in Susac syndrome. The CDR3 loop spans 14 amino acids. The germline CDR1 and CDR2 sequences are LNHDA and SQIVND (reference sequence). Trimming removed 7 bases from V and 2 bases from J, with 12 bases in between. RNA amounts of roughly 0.45 to 1 ug underwent reverse transcription with random hexamers. A single record per CDR3 protein comes from TCRdb applying MiXCR to the immunoSEQ multiplex PCR reads. The sample lists over 100,000 distinct CDR3 sequences, 80% to 95% occurring once. The clonotype was recovered from a human donor in good health. Sequenced input: CD8+ T cells from PBMCs. J is TRBJ1-5 and V is TRBV19; the D is unclear. This chain's CDR3 is CASKYSEGNQPQHF. In DNA, the CDR3 is TGTGCCAGTAAGTACAGTGAGGGCAATCAGCCCCAGCATTTT.